Listed here are 13 T cell receptor beta chains from one sample, sequenced in a study of T cell repertoires in cytomegalovirus infection (dated by TCRdb to the late 2010s). What the treatment or condition label conveys for this sample: in vitro stimulation with specific CMV peptide epitopes to enrich CMV-specific T cells. These receptors' targets are unknown. TCRdb records Illumina HiSeq 1500 as the sequencer. In TCRdb, the public reads were trimmed at Q25 with fastp and aligned with MiXCR, with productive beta chains retained. Rows are combined by CDR3 protein, so each entry shows the most common genes and DNA. The sample yields around 71,000 distinct CDR3 sequences; approximately 22% were counted once. The top ten hold roughly two thirds of the sample. Here the sequenced sample was CD8+ T cells from cultured PBMCs, taken from culture after CMV antigen stimulation. The receptors were gathered from a human donor in good health (CMV status not recorded). Some clones in this sample may be carry-over from other donors' samples.

J is TRBJ1-2 and V is TRBV7-8, with unresolved D. The CDR3 consists of 18 residues. V shed 0 bases and J shed 4 bases, with 21 bases lying between them. Germline assignment: CDR1 SGHVS and CDR2 FQNEAQ. Here the CDR3 reads CASSLASRWRTEGYGYTF. The CDR3 DNA sequence: TGTGCCAGCAGCTTAGCGTCCCGATGGAGGACGGAGGGCTATGGCTACACCTTC.

This clonotype was picked up a small number of times. V gene TRBV6-2 or TRBV6-3 combines with J gene TRBJ1-5, with D uncertain. The CDR3 is 17 amino acids. V was clipped by 3 bases and J by 0 bases, with 15 bases between them. Germline lookup yields CDR1 MNHEY and CDR2 SVGEGT. The CDR3 nucleotides are TGTGCCAGCAGTTATGAACTCGACGGGCATAGCAATCAGCCCCAGCATTTT. Its protein is CASSYELDGHSNQPQHF.

The genes are TRBV30 and TRBJ2-2, with D possibly called TRBD1 or TRBD2 (6 bases each). V gave up 4 bases and J gave up 0 bases, with 9 bases separating them. CDR1 and CDR2 from the germline V gene are GTSNPN and SVGIG (reference sequence). This CDR3 spans 14 amino acids. CDR3 loop: CAWKGGTNTGELFF. The CDR3 DNA follows: TGTGCCTGGAAGGGGGGAACGAACACCGGGGAGCTGTTTTTT.

This clonotype has a handful of counts. The chain links TRBV7-2 to TRBJ1-5; 8 nucleotides agree with TRBD1. This CDR3 is 15 amino acids long. The trim removed 5 bases at V and 5 bases at J, leaving 8 bases unmatched. Germline V gene sequence: CDR1 SGHTA, CDR2 FQGNSA. The CDR3 is CASSARQGWDQPQHF. The CDR3 DNA follows: TGTGCCAGCAGCGCACGACAGGGGTGGGATCAGCCCCAGCATTTT. Variable domain in full (rest from reference TRBV7-2 and TRBJ1-5): GAGVSQSPSNKVTEKGKDVELRCDPISGHTALYWYRQSLGQGLEFLIYFQGNSAPDKSGLPSDRFSAERTGGSVSTLTIQRTQQEDSAVYLCASSARQGWDQPQHFGDGTRLSIL.

This clonotype came up a few times. The chain employs TRBV14 and TRBJ2-1, with 9 bases lining up with TRBD1. With V trimmed by 8 bases and J by 2 bases, 7 bases remained unmatched. In germline, CDR1 is SGHDN, CDR2 FVKESK. The CDR3 consists of 15 residues. The CDR3 coding sequence is TGTGCCAGCGGCTCCCGGGACAGGGCCTACAATGAGCAGTTCTTC. Amino acids: CASGSRDRAYNEQFF.

V usage is TRBV11-2 and J usage is TRBJ2-5; D gene uncertain. The CDR3 runs 14 residues. The germline gives CDR1 SGHAT, CDR2 FQNNGV. Trimming removed 1 base from V and 4 bases from J, with 10 bases in between. The CDR3 DNA is TGTGCCAGCAGCTTAGGAGGCTCCGGAGAGACCCAGTACTTC. Its protein is CASSLGGSGETQYF. Using reference TRBV11-2 and TRBJ2-5 for the parts outside the CDR3, the full variable domain is EAGVAQSPRYKIIEKRQSVAFWCNPISGHATLYWYQQILGQGPKLLIQFQNNGVVDDSQLPKDRFSAERLKGVDSTLKIQPAKLEDSAVYLCASSLGGSGETQYFGPGTRLLVL.

This clonotype was seen a handful of times. The chain is built from TRBV6-5 and TRBJ1-1; D is perhaps TRBD1 (6 bases). Germline values: CDR1 MNHEY, CDR2 SVGAGI. This CDR3 has 14 residues. V lost 0 bases, J lost 2 bases, and 7 bases lay in between. This chain's CDR3 is CASSYSGGNTEAFF. CDR3 sequence (DNA): TGTGCCAGCAGTTACTCGGGGGGCAACACTGAAGCTTTCTTT.

This chain joins TRBV7-9 and TRBJ2-7, with D perhaps TRBD2 (5 bases). The V end was cut by 5 bases, the J end by 3 bases, with 11 bases between. The CDR3 is 13 residues long. Looked up from germline, CDR1 is SEHNR and CDR2 is FQNEAQ (reference sequence). DNA for the CDR3: TGTGCCAGCAGCCCGGGAATAAACTACGAGCAGTACTTC. This sequence encodes CASSPGINYEQYF.

This clonotype has only a few counts. The chain uses TRBV7-8 and TRBJ1-5; 7 positions match TRBD1. The J segment lost 3 bases and the V segment lost 5 bases, leaving 7 bases of the junction unmatched. Germline lookup yields CDR1 SGHVS and CDR2 FQNEAQ. There are 15 residues in the CDR3. In DNA form, the CDR3 reads TGTGCCAGCAGCAAACTCGGGACAGTCAATCAGCCCCAGCATTTT. Translation: CASSKLGTVNQPQHF.

This clonotype was picked up a small number of times. V and J are TRBV5-1 and TRBJ1-3; D gene uncertain. Trimming removed 0 bases from V and 0 bases from J, with 13 bases in between. The CDR3 has 17 residues. CDR1 is SGHRS and CDR2 is YFSETQ in the germline V gene. The DNA for the CDR3 is TGCGCCAGCAGCTTGGGGCCCAAAGAGCACTCTGGAAACACCATATATTTT. It is translated as CASSLGPKEHSGNTIYF.

The genes are TRBV6-2 or TRBV6-3 and TRBJ2-5; a possible D gene is TRBD2 (6 bases). Per the germline V gene, CDR1 is MNHEY and CDR2 is SVGEGT. V lost 5 bases, J lost 1 base, and 14 bases lay in between. This CDR3 has 15 residues. CDR3 bases: TGTGCCAGCAGTAACATAGCGGACCCCCAAGAGACCCAGTACTTC. Its protein product is CASSNIADPQETQYF.

CDR3 loop: CASSSTDRGNQPQHF. The DNA for the CDR3 is TGTGCCAGCAGTTCGACGGACAGGGGGAATCAGCCCCAGCATTTT. The chain uses TRBV12-3 or TRBV12-4 and TRBJ1-5; 10 bases fit TRBD1. The V gene end was trimmed by 4 bases and the J gene end by 4 bases; junction bases not matched to a gene: 4. The CDR3 runs to 15 residues.

This clonotype was recorded a few times. The chain is built from TRBV14 and TRBJ1-2; the D gene is possibly TRBD1 (6 bases). CDR3 size: 15 residues. The V and J ends lost 1 base and 4 bases respectively, with 13 bases between them. Looked up from germline, CDR1 is SGHDN and CDR2 is FVKESK. For the CDR3, the DNA is TGTGCCAGCAGCCAAGCCGGGGGCCTTGGCTATGGCTACACCTTC. It is translated as CASSQAGGLGYGYTF.